The text below deals with one T cell receptor beta chain. This sample includes further DNA sequences coding for the same CDR3. This entry comes from a study of blood T cell repertoires in COVID-19. Study-level information: PBMCs, B-cell-depleted T cells, or T cells were the source of the cDNA or gDNA that made up the material.

Recovery among Cohort 3 donors was established by two negative PCRs, clearance, or symptom resolution. CDR1 is LNHDA, CDR2 SQIVND, per germline (reference sequence). The CDR3 loop spans 12 amino acids. After removal of 6 bases from V and 4 bases from J, the junction contained 2 bases not matched to a gene. Per the original data handling: Amplification of reference gene primers provided the estimated nucleated cell counts. Profiling relied on immunoSEQ multiplex PCR, and the TCRdb table lists in-frame clones only, not all of them. V and J calls and clone size are given by that table; D and trimming were obtained from the DNA. The sample carries about 440,000 clones, about 90% recorded once.

Sequencing used PBMCs or T cells enriched from blood (not recorded which). This TCR was sampled from a man aged 18 to 35 who had recovered from COVID-19. The chain recombines TRBV19 with TRBJ1-2; 7 nucleotides align to TRBD1. The CDR3 is CASRTGSYGYTF. As DNA, the CDR3 is TGTGCCAGTAGGACAGGGTCCTATGGCTACACCTTC. Looking up the rest from reference TRBV19 and TRBJ1-2 gives the full variable domain: DGGITQSPKYLFRKEGQNVTLSCEQNLNHDAMYWYRQDPGQGLRLIYYSQIVNDFQKGDIAEGYSVSREKKESFPLTVTSAQKNPTAFYLCASRTGSYGYTFGSGTRLTVV.